The clone carrying this T cell receptor beta chain came up many times. Trimming took off 0 bases at V and 3 bases at J, with 6 bases between the two ends. There are 13 residues in the CDR3. CDR1 SGHRS and CDR2 YFSETQ come from the germline V gene. The time point was: sample taken at primary tumor resection. MiXCR was run by TCRdb on the 5' RACE reads, yielding one entry per CDR3 protein. This table holds some 38,000 distinct CDR3 sequences, 3.1% found once. The source of the sample is a study of spatial heterogeneity in lung cancer. The sequenced sample was normal lung tissue next to the tumor, obtained at surgery. The sequence derives from a male donor with early-stage non-small cell lung cancer. The rearrangement uses TRBV5-1 and TRBJ1-2; no reliable D call. CDR3 residues: CASSLDGDYGYTF. CDR3 coding DNA: TGCGCCAGCAGCTTGGATGGAGACTATGGCTACACCTTC. Variable domain in full (rest from reference TRBV5-1 and TRBJ1-2): KAGVTQTPRYLIKTRGQQVTLSCSPISGHRSVSWYQQTPGQGLQFLFEYFSETQRNKGNFPGRFSGRQFSNSRSEMNVSTLELGDSALYLCASSLDGDYGYTFGSGTRLTVV.